A single count supports the clone carrying this T cell receptor beta chain. Germline CDR1 is SGHVS and CDR2 is FQNEAQ. The CDR3 runs to 14 residues. V lost 1 base, J lost 1 base, and 7 bases lay in between. This sample was included in a study of blood T cell repertoires in COVID-19. At the level of the study: The United States, Italy and Spain were the sources of the acute and convalescent COVID-19 samples. Sample material is recorded as cDNA or gDNA derived from T cells, B-cell-depleted T cells, or PBMCs.

Authors' processing steps: Reference gene primer amplification in the assay estimated nucleated cell counts. Using immunoSEQ multiplex PCR, the repertoire was profiled, and TCRdb retains in-frame clones only, with some absent. That table furnishes V, J and clone size, whereas the DNA furnished D and trimming. This table has around 200,000 clones, 87% appearing once. This chain joins TRBV7-8 and TRBJ2-5; D uncertain. The sample consisted of peripheral blood. This receptor was identified in a woman between 18 and 30 years old who had recovered from COVID-19. CDR3 protein: CASSLVFSQETQYF. Here the CDR3 DNA reads TGTGCCAGCAGCTTAGTTTTTAGCCAAGAGACCCAGTACTTC.